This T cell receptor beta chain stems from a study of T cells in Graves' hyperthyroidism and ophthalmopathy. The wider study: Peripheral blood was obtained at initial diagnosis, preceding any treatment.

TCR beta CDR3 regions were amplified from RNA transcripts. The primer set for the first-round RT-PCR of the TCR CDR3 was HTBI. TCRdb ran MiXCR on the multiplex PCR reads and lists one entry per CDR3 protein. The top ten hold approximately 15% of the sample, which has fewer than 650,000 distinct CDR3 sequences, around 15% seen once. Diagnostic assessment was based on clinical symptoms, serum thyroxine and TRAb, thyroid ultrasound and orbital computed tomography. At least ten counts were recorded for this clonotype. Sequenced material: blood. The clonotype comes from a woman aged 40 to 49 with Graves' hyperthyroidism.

The CDR3 nucleotides are TGCAGTGCTCGCAGGGGGCAAGAGACCCAGTACTTC. Protein: CSARRGQETQYF. This chain connects TRBV20-1 to TRBJ2-5; 7 bases fit TRBD1. The CDR3 is 12 amino acids. From germline, CDR1 is DFQATT and CDR2 SNEGSKA (reference sequence). V was pared by 5 bases and J by 2 bases, with 2 bases of the junction left unmatched.